This T cell receptor beta chain was sequenced for a study of T cells after posttransplantation cyclophosphamide. TCRdb's table, derived via immunoSEQ multiplex PCR, lists solely in-frame clones and lacks some. The sample lists about 10,000 clones; 98% were seen once. The related graft donor's blood sample was taken on the day of bone marrow donation. Per germline, CDR1 SGHVS and CDR2 FQNEAQ. The CDR3 covers 16 residues. Trimming cost V 5 bases and J 0 bases; bases outside gene matches: 8. J is TRBJ1-1 and V is TRBV7-8; 8 bases map to TRBD1. Input material: naive CD8+ T cells sorted from PBMCs. The TCR originated in a man aged 50 to 59 in good health, CMV-negative, and a related stem cell transplant donor. CDR3 DNA sequence: TGTGCCAGCAGCCCCTTCTCAGGGGGCTTGAACACTGAAGCTTTCTTT. It translates to CASSPFSGGLNTEAFF.